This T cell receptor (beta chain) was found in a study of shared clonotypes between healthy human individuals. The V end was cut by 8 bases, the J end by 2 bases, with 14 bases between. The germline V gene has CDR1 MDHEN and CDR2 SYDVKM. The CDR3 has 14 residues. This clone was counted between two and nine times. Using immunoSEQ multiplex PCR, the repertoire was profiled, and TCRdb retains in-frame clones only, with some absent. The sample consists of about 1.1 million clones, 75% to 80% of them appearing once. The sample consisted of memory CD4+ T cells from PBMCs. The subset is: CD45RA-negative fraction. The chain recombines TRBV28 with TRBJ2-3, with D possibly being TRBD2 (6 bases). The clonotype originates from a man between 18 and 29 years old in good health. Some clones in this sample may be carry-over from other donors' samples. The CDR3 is CASGGGGDTDTQYF. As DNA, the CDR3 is TGTGCCAGCGGGGGAGGAGGAGACACAGATACGCAGTATTTT.